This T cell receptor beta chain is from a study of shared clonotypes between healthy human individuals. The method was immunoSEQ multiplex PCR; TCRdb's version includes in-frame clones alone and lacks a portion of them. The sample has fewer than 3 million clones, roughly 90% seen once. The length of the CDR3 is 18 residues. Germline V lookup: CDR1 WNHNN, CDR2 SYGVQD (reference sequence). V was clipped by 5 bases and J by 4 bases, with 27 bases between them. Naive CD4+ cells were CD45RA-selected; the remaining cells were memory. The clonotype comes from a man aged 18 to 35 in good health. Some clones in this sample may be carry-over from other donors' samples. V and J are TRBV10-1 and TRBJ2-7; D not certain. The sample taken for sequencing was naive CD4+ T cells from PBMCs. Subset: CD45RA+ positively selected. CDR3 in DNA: TGCGCCAGCAGTCCGATATCCCAGTTCAGGCCCCCCCTTTACGAGCAGTACTTC. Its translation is CASSPISQFRPPLYEQYF.